What follows are 19 T cell receptor beta chains derived from one specimen sequenced in a study of blood T cell repertoires in COVID-19. Assay used: immunoSEQ multiplex PCR; TCRdb lists only in-frame clones, some missing. The repertoire holds a few hundred thousand clones, with approximately 88% as singletons. Sequences were obtained from peripheral blood. The receptors were gathered from a woman in her 70s with COVID-19, enrolled during active disease.

The rearrangement uses TRBV5-1 and TRBJ2-2, with D possibly being TRBD1 (6 bases). The CDR3 loop spans 15 amino acids. Germline lookup yields CDR1 SGHRS and CDR2 YFSETQ. Trimming cost V 3 bases and J 4 bases, with 13 bases left between them. CDR3 region: CASSSGQIFTGELFF. CDR3 DNA: TGCGCCAGCAGCTCAGGACAGATCTTCACCGGGGAGCTGTTTTTT.

This clone was seen only once. V usage is TRBV13 and J usage is TRBJ2-1; 11 bases line up with TRBD2. CDR3 length equals 15 residues. V was pared by 5 bases and J by 4 bases, with 4 bases of the junction left unmatched. Germline CDR1 PRHDT, CDR2 FYEKMQ (reference sequence). This CDR3 is CASSPGLADYNEQFF. In DNA form, the CDR3 reads TGTGCCAGCAGCCCGGGACTAGCGGATTACAATGAGCAGTTCTTC.

The chain's CDR3 is CASSQASAGGHNEQFF. Written as DNA, the CDR3 is TGTGCCAGCAGCCAAGCTTCAGCGGGAGGGCACAATGAGCAGTTCTTC. The genes are TRBV4-2 and TRBJ2-1; the match to TRBD2 covers 10 bases. This CDR3 is built from 16 residues. Germline loops: CDR1 LGHNA, CDR2 YNFKEQ. V shed 1 base and J 5 bases; nucleotides not matched to a gene: 5.

This rearrangement joins TRBV12-5 to TRBJ1-2, with TRBD1 identical over 7 bases. This CDR3 has 14 residues. Trimming at V came to 2 bases and at J to 4 bases, leaving 4 bases not matched to a gene. Germline CDR1 is LGHNT and CDR2 is FRNRAP. The CDR3, as DNA: TGTGCTAGTGGTTTGACAGGGGTTCCCTATGGCTACACCTTC. Translating gives CASGLTGVPYGYTF. Complete variable domain (other parts from reference TRBV12-5 and TRBJ1-2): DARVTQTPRHKVTEMGQEVTMRCQPILGHNTVFWYRQTMMQGLELLAYFRNRAPLDDSGMPKDRFSAEMPDATLATLKIQPSEPRDSAVYFCASGLTGVPYGYTFGSGTRLTVV.

This clone was seen a single time. The rearrangement uses TRBV30 and TRBJ2-1; the match to TRBD2 covers 9 bases. There are 14 residues in the CDR3. J gave up 9 bases and V 1 base, and 7 bases lay outside the gene matches. Germline CDR1 is GTSNPN and CDR2 is SVGIG (reference sequence). Here the CDR3 reads CAWSGTSEGSEQFF. The CDR3 nucleotides read TGTGCCTGGAGTGGGACTAGCGAAGGGAGTGAGCAGTTCTTC.

The CDR3 here is CASSYAGLNTDTQYF. CDR3 nucleotide sequence: TGTGCCAGCAGTTATGCGGGACTAAACACAGATACGCAGTATTTT. The rearrangement joins TRBV6-2 or TRBV6-3 to TRBJ2-3, with 7 bases lining up with TRBD2. The CDR3 sequence is 15 residues long. The J segment lost 2 bases and the V segment lost 3 bases, leaving 5 bases of the junction unmatched. In germline, CDR1 is MNHEY, CDR2 SVGEGT.

This clone was counted between two and nine times. The chain combines TRBV30 with TRBJ2-3; TRBD1 aligns across 7 bases. Trimming took 3 bases from V and 3 from J; bases not matched to a gene: 6. The CDR3 runs to 14 residues. Germline assignment: CDR1 GTSNPN and CDR2 SVGIG (reference sequence). This CDR3 is CAWRKGQTTDTQYF. CDR3 DNA: TGTGCCTGGAGGAAGGGACAGACTACAGATACGCAGTATTTT.

The rearrangement uses TRBV10-3 and TRBJ1-5; D is unclear. V shed 4 bases and J shed 0 bases, with 7 bases lying between them. The germline CDR1 and CDR2 sequences are ENHRY and SYGVKD. The CDR3 has 14 residues. CDR3 bases: TGTGCCATCAGTGGGCCAGGTAGCAATCAGCCCCAGCATTTT. The encoded protein is CAISGPGSNQPQHF.

This rearrangement joins TRBV7-2 to TRBJ1-6; perhaps TRBD1 as D (6 bases). Deletions cut 4 bases from V and 6 bases from J, with 10 bases between. Germline CDR1 and CDR2: SGHTA and FQGNSA. The length of the CDR3 is 14 residues. This chain's CDR3 is CASSSNRVNSPLHF. In DNA form, the CDR3 reads TGTGCCAGCAGCTCCAACAGGGTTAATTCACCCCTCCACTTT. Full variable domain (remainder filled in from reference TRBV7-2 and TRBJ1-6): GAGVSQSPSNKVTEKGKDVELRCDPISGHTALYWYRQSLGQGLEFLIYFQGNSAPDKSGLPSDRFSAERTGGSVSTLTIQRTQQEDSAVYLCASSSNRVNSPLHFGNGTRLTVT.

The chain carries TRBV7-9 and TRBJ2-2; D unresolved. Germline assignment: CDR1 SEHNR and CDR2 FQNEAQ (reference sequence). The CDR3 extends over 14 amino acids. V lost 5 bases and J lost 0, with 7 bases in between. This CDR3 reads CASSETTNTGELFF. The CDR3 coding sequence is TGTGCCAGCAGCGAAACTACGAACACCGGGGAGCTGTTTTTT.

The chain recombines TRBV20-1 with TRBJ1-5, with 7 bases identical to TRBD1. This CDR3 region has 14 residues. Losses at the gene ends were 3 bases for V and 3 bases for J; bases not matched to a gene: 5. Germline V gives CDR1 DFQATT, CDR2 SNEGSKA (reference sequence). The CDR3 DNA follows: TGCAGTGCTAGTTCGGGACAGACCAATCAGCCCCAGCATTTT. It codes for CSASSGQTNQPQHF.

The chain carries TRBV19 and TRBJ2-2; the match to TRBD1 covers 7 bases. This CDR3 has 15 amino acids. Germline-derived CDR1 and CDR2 are LNHDA and SQIVND (reference sequence). J was trimmed by 1 base and V by 1 base; bases with no gene match: 0. CDR3 coding DNA: TGTGCCAGTAGTATAGGGACAGGGAACACCGGGGAGCTGTTTTTT. Translating it yields CASSIGTGNTGELFF.

CDR3 DNA: TGCGCCAGCAGCTTTGACGGGATTGGCACCGGGGAGCTGTTTTTT. Translation gives CASSFDGIGTGELFF. This chain connects TRBV5-1 to TRBJ2-2; maybe TRBD2 (5 bases). The CDR3 extends over 15 amino acids. CDR1 and CDR2 from the germline V gene are SGHRS and YFSETQ. Between the trimmed V and J ends, which lost 2 bases and 4 bases, there was a span of 12 bases.

This clone was counted once. The CDR3 DNA reads as TGCGCCAGCAGCCAAACCACAGGGGGAGGAAGGGGCTACACCTTC. Translation gives CASSQTTGGGRGYTF. This chain uses TRBV4-1 with TRBJ1-2; TRBD1 aligns across 8 bases. The V segment lost 2 bases and the J segment 8 bases; nucleotides outside the gene matches: 10. Germline lookup yields CDR1 MGHRA and CDR2 YSYEKL. The CDR3 contains 15 residues.

V gene TRBV2 combines with J gene TRBJ1-5; tentative D call: TRBD1 (6 bases). This CDR3 comprises 15 residues. V was cut by 2 bases and J by 7 bases, with 15 bases left in between. Germline V gives CDR1 SNHLY, CDR2 FYNNEI. The CDR3 is CASSENEGEGQPQHF. CDR3 nucleotide sequence: TGTGCCAGCAGTGAAAACGAGGGGGAAGGACAGCCCCAGCATTTT.

Details on this clone: The identical CDR3 is also encoded by other nucleotide sequences in the sample. V usage is TRBV5-1 and J usage is TRBJ2-2, with 9 bases matching TRBD2. V gave up 0 bases and J gave up 6 bases; unmatched junction bases: 6. Germline loops: CDR1 SGHRS, CDR2 YFSETQ. This CDR3 region has 16 residues. CDR3 protein: CASSLAAGGPPGELFF. Written as DNA, the CDR3 is TGCGCCAGCAGCTTGGCTGCGGGAGGGCCGCCCGGGGAGCTGTTTTTT.

J is TRBJ2-1 and V is TRBV19; the match to TRBD2 covers 10 bases. CDR3 size: 16 residues. V trimming: 5 bases; J trimming: 9 bases; junction bases outside the gene matches: 13. The germline CDR1 and CDR2 sequences are LNHDA and SQIVND (reference sequence). CDR3 region: CASSLLSGTSASEQFF. DNA of the CDR3: TGTGCCAGTAGTCTCCTTTCCGGGACTAGCGCCAGTGAGCAGTTCTTC.

V usage is TRBV20-1 and J usage is TRBJ2-7; the D gene is possibly TRBD1 (6 bases). The V gene's germline CDR1 is DFQATT and CDR2 SNEGSKA (reference sequence). This CDR3 spans 9 amino acids. V lost 6 bases, J lost 6 bases, and 6 bases lay in between. The CDR3 is CSAGGEQYF. CDR3 coding DNA: TGCAGTGCAGGGGGCGAGCAGTACTTC.

With respect to this clone: Additional DNA sequences in this sample encode the identical CDR3. The chain joins TRBV7-2 to TRBJ1-5; 8 bases match TRBD1. The CDR3 runs 15 residues. Germline lookup yields CDR1 SGHTA and CDR2 FQGNSA. Trimming cost V 0 bases and J 5 bases; bases outside gene matches: 3. DNA for the CDR3: TGTGCCAGCAGCTTAGCCAGGGGGCCTTATCAGCCCCAGCATTTT. Translated, it gives CASSLARGPYQPQHF.